This T cell receptor (beta chain) was identified in a study of neurological immune-mediated disorders. Study outcomes and limitations: The absence of any CDR3 amino acid sequence shared by expanded clones across subjects suggests that repertoires were private in all groups. It was HTLV-1-associated myelopathy that showed the most TCR clonal expansion, while multiple sclerosis showed the least, falling below healthy controls.

The authors produced cDNA by 5'RACE using 10-nucleotide random UMIs. TCRdb called the 5' RACE reads again in MiXCR, with one record for every CDR3 protein. This table holds tens of thousands of distinct CDR3 sequences, roughly an eighth found once. The germline CDR1 and CDR2 sequences are KGHSH and LQKENI. The CDR3 is 13 amino acids. About this clonotype: Antigen unknown. Compared with germline, one end of the junction differs, possibly owing to a read error.

The unsorted libraries originated from 2 million PBMCs kept at -80 C. This TCR came from a female donor in good health. The chain carries TRBV18 and TRBJ1-1, with D possibly TRBD1 on 5 matching bases. The sample taken for sequencing was PBMCs. CDR3 region: CASSRSGNAEAFF. The CDR3 DNA reads TGTGCCAGCTCACGTTCAGGGAACGCTGAAGCTTTCTTT.